This TCR beta chain was identified during a study of blood T cell repertoires in COVID-19. Study overall: COVID-19 samples collected from the United States, Italy and Spain covered acute and convalescent phases. Sample material is recorded as cDNA or gDNA derived from T cells, B-cell-depleted T cells, or PBMCs.

Germline lookup yields CDR1 MNHEY and CDR2 SVGAGI. This CDR3 region has 15 residues. V lost 5 bases, J lost 4 bases, and 15 bases lay in between. Study processing details: Nucleated cell counts were estimated from reference gene primer amplification. Measured with immunoSEQ multiplex PCR; TCRdb has only the in-frame clones, and not every one. Clone size and the V and J calls come from that table; the DNA yielded D and trimming. The table includes 70,000 or so clones, approximately 79% detected once. Input material: peripheral blood. This receptor was identified in a man aged 60 to 69 with acute or convalescent COVID-19. J is TRBJ1-5 and V is TRBV6-5; TRBD1 might be the D (5 bases). The chain's CDR3 is CASSLAARGNQPQHF. In DNA form, the CDR3 reads TGTGCCAGCAGTCTCGCCGCGCGGGGGAATCAGCCCCAGCATTTT.